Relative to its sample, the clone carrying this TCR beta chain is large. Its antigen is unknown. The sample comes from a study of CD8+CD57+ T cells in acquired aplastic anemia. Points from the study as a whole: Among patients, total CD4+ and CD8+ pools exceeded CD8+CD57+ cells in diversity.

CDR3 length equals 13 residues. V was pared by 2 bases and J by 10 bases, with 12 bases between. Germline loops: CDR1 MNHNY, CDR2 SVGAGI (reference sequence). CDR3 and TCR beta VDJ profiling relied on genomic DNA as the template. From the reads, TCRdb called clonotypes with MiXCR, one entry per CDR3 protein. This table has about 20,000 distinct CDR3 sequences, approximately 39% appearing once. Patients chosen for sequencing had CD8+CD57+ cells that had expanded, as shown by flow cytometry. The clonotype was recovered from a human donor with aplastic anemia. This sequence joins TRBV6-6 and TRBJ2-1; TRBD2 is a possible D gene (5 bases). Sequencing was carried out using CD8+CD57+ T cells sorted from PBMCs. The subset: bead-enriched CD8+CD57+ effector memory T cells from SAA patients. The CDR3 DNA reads TGTGCCAGCAGTTACCGCGAGACTAACGAGCAGTTCTTC. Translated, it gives CASSYRETNEQFF.